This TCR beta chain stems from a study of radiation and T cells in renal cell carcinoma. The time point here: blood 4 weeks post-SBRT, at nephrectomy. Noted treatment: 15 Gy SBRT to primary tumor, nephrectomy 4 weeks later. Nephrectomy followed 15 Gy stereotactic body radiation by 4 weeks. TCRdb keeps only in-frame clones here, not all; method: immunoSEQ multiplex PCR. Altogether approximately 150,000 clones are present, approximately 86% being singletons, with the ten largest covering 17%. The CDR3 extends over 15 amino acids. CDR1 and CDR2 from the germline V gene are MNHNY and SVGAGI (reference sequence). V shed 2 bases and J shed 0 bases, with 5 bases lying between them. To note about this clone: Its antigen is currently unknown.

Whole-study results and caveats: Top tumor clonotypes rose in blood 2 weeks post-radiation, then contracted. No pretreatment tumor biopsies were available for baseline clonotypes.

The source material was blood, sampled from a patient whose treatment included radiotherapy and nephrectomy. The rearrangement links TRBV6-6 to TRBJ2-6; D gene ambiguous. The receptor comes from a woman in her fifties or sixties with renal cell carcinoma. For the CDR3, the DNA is TGTGCCAGCAGTTACCGCAGCTCTGGGGCCAACGTCCTGACTTTC. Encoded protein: CASSYRSSGANVLTF.